This T cell receptor (beta chain) emerged from a study of blood T cells in healthy people across ages. Study conclusions and caveats: In these data, TCR beta diversity tracked strongly with naive T cell percentage. When one million T cells were used, diversity estimates were thought to be underestimates.

This clonotype was counted between two and nine times. Its antigen is not known. A second PCR of about 7 to 12 cycles used a sample-barcoded 5' primer and a J-beta primer mix. There were at least 2.5 million CDR3-containing paired-end reads obtained from each sample. TCRdb processed the 5' RACE reads anew with MiXCR; each CDR3 protein has one entry. This sample has approximately 1.5 million distinct CDR3 sequences, with about 35% found just once. Donors each provided 7.5 to 10 milliliters of peripheral blood. The TCR comes from a woman in her 30s in good health. The source material was blood.

The CDR3 reads CASSEWAGRLNEQFF. The CDR3 DNA sequence: TGTGCCAGCAGTGAATGGGCGGGACGACTCAATGAGCAGTTCTTC. This rearrangement joins TRBV6-1 to TRBJ2-1; tentative D call: TRBD2 (6 bases). Germline V lookup: CDR1 MNHNS, CDR2 SASEGT. Trimming pared 2 bases from V and 6 bases from J, leaving 14 bases between. The CDR3 totals 15 residues.